This TCR beta chain came from a study of response to subunit inactivated influenza vaccine. Remarks on this clonotype: Its antigen is currently unknown.

Germline V lookup: CDR1 MNHEY, CDR2 SVGAGI. The CDR3 is 14 amino acids. Unmatched junction bases numbered 7, after V lost 5 bases and J lost 7 bases. General study points: Each seasonal flu vaccination may recruit only limited new T cells, authors suggested.

TCRdb passed the RT-PCR reads through MiXCR, listing each CDR3 protein once. The sample contains hundreds of thousands of distinct CDR3 sequences, 10% to 15% of which appear only once. The chain carries TRBV6-5 and TRBJ2-7; 11 positions agree with TRBD2. The receptor comes from a man aged 50-60 years who received an inactivated influenza vaccine. Here the sequenced sample was PBMCs from blood, taken on the day of vaccination. CDR3 nucleotide sequence: TGTGCCAGCAGTCACACTACTAGCGGGAGTGAGCAGTACTTC. Translated, it gives CASSHTTSGSEQYF.